The 22 T cell receptor beta chains below all came from one sample that was sequenced in a study of cytomegalovirus exposure and HLA in healthy donors (dated 2017 in TCRdb). Library preparation was by the immunoSEQ multiplex PCR assay. TCRdb provides this immuneACCESS table in a form limited to in-frame rearrangements. Some clones are lacking; in checked studies, under half of them reflect an unresolved V gene, and why the rest are absent is not known. This sample has about 120,000 clones in its table, and about 88% of those were observed once. Clones ranked in the top ten supply 1% to 1.4% of the sample. Sequencing was done on a sample of PBMCs. All receptors derive from a woman under 30 in good health and CMV-seronegative.

The rearrangement joins TRBV15 to TRBJ1-5; TRBD1 is a possible D gene (6 bases). Trimming shortened V by 5 bases and J by 4 bases, and 9 bases separated the two germline ends. Germline V gives CDR1 LNHNV, CDR2 YYDKDF (reference sequence). The CDR3 is 13 residues long. The CDR3 spells CATSPQGNQPQHF. DNA of the CDR3: TGTGCCACCAGCCCACAGGGAAATCAGCCCCAGCATTTT. The full variable domain, with the rest looked up from reference TRBV15 and TRBJ1-5, is DAMVIQNPRYQVTQFGKPVTLSCSQTLNHNVMYWYQQKSSQAPKLLFHYYDKDFNNEADTPDNFQSRRPNTSFCFLDIRSPGLGDTAMYLCATSPQGNQPQHFGDGTRLSIL.

The chain employs TRBV6-5 and TRBJ1-3, with D unresolved. Germline V lookup: CDR1 MNHEY, CDR2 SVGAGI. Trimming took off 0 bases at V and 3 bases at J, with 12 bases between the two ends. This CDR3 has 16 residues. This CDR3 is CASSYSSQLGGNTIYF. As DNA, the CDR3 is TGTGCCAGCAGTTACTCGAGTCAGCTAGGTGGAAACACCATATATTTT.

The chain employs TRBV7-9 and TRBJ1-5; TRBD1 matches 8 bases. The CDR3 is made up of 16 amino acids. Germline CDR1 is SEHNR and CDR2 is FQNEAQ (reference sequence). The ends lost 1 base at V and 4 bases at J; junction bases unmatched: 6. The CDR3 sequence is CASSLERTGSNQPQHF. In DNA form, the CDR3 reads TGTGCCAGCAGCTTAGAACGGACAGGGAGTAATCAGCCCCAGCATTTT.

The rearrangement links TRBV7-9 to TRBJ1-6; possibly TRBD1 for D (5 bases). CDR1 is SEHNR and CDR2 is FQNEAQ in the germline V gene (reference sequence). This CDR3 is built from 19 residues. V was pared by 4 bases and J by 2 bases, with 21 bases between. CDR3 protein: CASSSPDSGEGTYNSPLHF. CDR3 coding DNA: TGTGCCAGCAGCTCCCCCGATTCGGGGGAGGGAACCTATAATTCACCCCTCCACTTT.

The chain has TRBV7-9 and TRBJ2-7; 10 nucleotides align to TRBD1. J lost 7 bases, V lost 5 bases, and 5 bases had no gene match. The CDR3 runs to 13 residues. From germline, CDR1 is SEHNR and CDR2 FQNEAQ (reference sequence). The CDR3 loop reads CASSRQGAGEQYF. In nucleotides, the CDR3 is TGTGCCAGCAGCCGACAGGGGGCGGGGGAGCAGTACTTC.

The genes are TRBV18 and TRBJ2-7, with D perhaps TRBD1 (7 bases). The CDR3 runs to 15 residues. The germline V gene has CDR1 KGHSH and CDR2 LQKENI. Trimming shortened V by 3 bases and J by 0 bases, and 12 bases separated the two germline ends. The CDR3 protein is CASSPRQGGSYEQYV. CDR3 nucleotide sequence: TGTGCCAGCTCACCCAGGCAGGGGGGCTCCTACGAGCAGTACGTC.

This clone was counted once. The CDR3 nucleotides read TGTGCCAGCTCACCAGGAGGGAGAGACACCGGGGAGCTGTTTTTT. This sequence encodes CASSPGGRDTGELFF. V is TRBV18 and J is TRBJ2-2, with a weak D call TRBD2 (6 bases). The CDR3 is 15 residues long. Deletions cut 2 bases from V and 3 bases from J, with 10 bases between. Germline loops: CDR1 KGHSH, CDR2 LQKENI.

The chain employs TRBV6-5 and TRBJ1-1, with TRBD1 matching over 7 bases. The germline V gene has CDR1 MNHEY and CDR2 SVGAGI. This CDR3 has 13 amino acids. Losses at the gene ends were 7 bases for V and 5 bases for J; bases not matched to a gene: 7. For the CDR3, the DNA is TGTGCCAGCACCGAACCGACAGGGACTGAAGCTTTCTTT. Its protein is CASTEPTGTEAFF.

The rearrangement links TRBV7-6 to TRBJ2-3, with D possibly TRBD2 on 6 matching bases. Germline CDR1 SGHVS, CDR2 FNYEAQ. Trimming stripped 3 bases from V and 4 bases from J, with 8 bases between. The length of the CDR3 is 13 residues. The CDR3 DNA reads TGTGCCAGCAGCTTCCGGGAGTCAGATACGCAGTATTTT. It codes for CASSFRESDTQYF.

The CDR3 bases are TGTGCCAGCAGCGCCTCGACAGGGCCGGAGTACGAGCAGTACTTC. Translated: CASSASTGPEYEQYF. The chain uses TRBV9 and TRBJ2-7; 7 nucleotides match TRBD1. The CDR3 is 15 residues long. Per germline, CDR1 SGDLS and CDR2 YYNGEE. After removal of 3 bases from V and 4 bases from J, the junction contained 10 bases not matched to a gene.

The V and J genes are TRBV7-9 and TRBJ2-1; TRBD1 matches 8 bases. The ends lost 5 bases at V and 9 bases at J; junction bases unmatched: 3. The CDR3 contains 12 residues. Germline V gene lookup returns CDR1 SEHNR and CDR2 FQNEAQ (reference sequence). This CDR3 reads CASSLQGGEQFF. The CDR3 DNA reads as TGTGCCAGCAGCCTACAGGGGGGTGAGCAGTTCTTC.

J is TRBJ1-1 and V is TRBV19, with no clear D. From germline, CDR1 is LNHDA and CDR2 SQIVND (reference sequence). CDR3 length: 10 residues. V was shortened by 5 bases and J by 7 bases, with 5 bases between the two germline ends. The DNA for the CDR3 is TGTGCCAGTAGTGGGCGTGAAGCTTTCTTT. Translating it yields CASSGREAFF.

The rearrangement uses TRBV7-9 and TRBJ2-2; 14 bases are a match to TRBD2. There are 18 residues in the CDR3. With 4 bases clipped from V and 3 bases from J, the junction kept 7 bases outside the gene matches. Germline V CDR1 and CDR2: SEHNR, FQNEAQ (reference sequence). The CDR3 sequence: CASSSLGLAGDYTGELFF. The CDR3 DNA follows: TGTGCCAGCAGCTCCTTGGGACTAGCGGGAGATTACACCGGGGAGCTGTTTTTT.

The J gene is TRBJ2-1, the V gene TRBV4-2; D unresolved. Per the germline V gene, CDR1 is LGHNA and CDR2 is YNFKEQ. The CDR3 loop spans 17 amino acids. Trimming shortened V by 1 base and J by 0 bases, and 13 bases separated the two germline ends. The CDR3: CASSQGGAVFSYNEQFF. The CDR3 DNA reads TGTGCCAGCAGCCAAGGAGGAGCAGTGTTCTCCTACAATGAGCAGTTCTTC.

This chain connects TRBV5-1 to TRBJ2-5, with 7 bases identical to TRBD1. CDR3 length: 14 residues. Germline V gene sequence: CDR1 SGHRS, CDR2 YFSETQ. The V gene end was trimmed by 7 bases and the J gene end by 1 base; junction bases not matched to a gene: 7. CDR3 sequence reads: CASRGTVFQETQYF. In DNA, the CDR3 is TGCGCCAGCCGAGGGACAGTCTTCCAAGAGACCCAGTACTTC.

The J gene is TRBJ2-1, the V gene TRBV29-1; 8 bases agree with TRBD2. The CDR3 is made up of 12 amino acids. The trim removed 7 bases at V and 5 bases at J, leaving 4 bases unmatched. Germline V gene data show CDR1 as SQVTM and CDR2 as ANQGSEA. CDR3: CSAGRGDNEQFF. CDR3 coding DNA: TGCAGCGCCGGGCGGGGGGACAATGAGCAGTTCTTC.

The gene calls are TRBV10-3 and TRBJ2-5; TRBD2 is a possible D gene (6 bases). The germline V gene has CDR1 ENHRY and CDR2 SYGVKD. The CDR3 loop spans 15 amino acids. V was pared by 3 bases and J by 2 bases, with 13 bases between. The CDR3 is CAISDGGVGQETQYF. CDR3 in DNA: TGTGCCATCAGTGATGGAGGGGTAGGGCAAGAGACCCAGTACTTC.

The V and J genes are TRBV7-2 and TRBJ2-1, with 7 bases that match TRBD2. Germline assignment: CDR1 SGHTA and CDR2 FQGNSA. The length of the CDR3 is 15 residues. V was pared by 3 bases and J by 2 bases, with 4 bases of the junction left unmatched. The CDR3 loop is CASSLAGAPYNEQFF. Here the CDR3 DNA reads TGTGCCAGCAGCTTGGCGGGAGCCCCCTACAATGAGCAGTTCTTC.

The chain couples TRBV7-6 to TRBJ2-1, with TRBD1 identical over 10 bases. The CDR3 extends over 18 amino acids. Germline loops: CDR1 SGHVS, CDR2 FNYEAQ. J gave up 6 bases and V 1 base, and 12 bases lay outside the gene matches. CDR3 in amino acids: CASSLDFGGTGVVNEQFF. CDR3 nucleotides: TGTGCCAGCAGCTTAGATTTTGGGGGGACAGGGGTGGTCAATGAGCAGTTCTTC.

The gene calls are TRBV7-7 and TRBJ2-1; 13 bases map to TRBD2. The CDR3 is 16 residues long. V was pared by 1 base and J by 4 bases, with 1 base of the junction left unmatched. The germline CDR1 and CDR2 sequences are SSHAT and FNYEAQ (reference sequence). The CDR3 nucleotides read TGTGCCAGCAGCTTAGGGACTAGCGGGAGTTACAATGAGCAGTTCTTC. Translating gives CASSLGTSGSYNEQFF.

This sequence joins TRBV4-1 and TRBJ2-5; D remains unclear. This CDR3 contains 14 residues. Trimming pared 6 bases from V and 2 bases from J, leaving 13 bases between. Germline assignment: CDR1 MGHRA and CDR2 YSYEKL. The chain's CDR3 is CASSPVGGQETQYF. The CDR3 DNA is TGCGCCAGCAGTCCTGTCGGCGGTCAAGAGACCCAGTACTTC.

The chain carries TRBV7-2 and TRBJ2-5; the match to TRBD2 covers 10 bases. In germline, CDR1 is SGHTA, CDR2 FQGNSA. Trimming at V came to 5 bases and at J to 9 bases, leaving 21 bases not matched to a gene. CDR3 size: 18 residues. The CDR3 loop reads CASSPLPEASGRAGAQYF. In nucleotides, the CDR3 is TGTGCCAGCAGCCCCCTTCCTGAGGCGAGCGGGAGGGCCGGGGCCCAGTACTTC.